This TCR beta chain is from a study of T cell responses to AZD1222 COVID-19 vaccine. Findings of the study overall: Just a handful of AZD1222 recipients were seropositive at baseline.

The V end lost 7 bases, the J end lost 3 bases, and 12 bases lay between the germline ends. Germline V gene sequence: CDR1 MDHEN, CDR2 SYDVKM. The CDR3 is 13 residues long. This clone was found once. What it binds is unknown. Clones were sequenced by immunoSEQ multiplex PCR, and TCRdb holds only the in-frame ones, with some missing. Among around 91,000 clones listed, roughly 88% were seen once. The chain combines TRBV28 with TRBJ1-2; the D gene is possibly TRBD1 (6 bases). The sequences come from peripheral blood, collected on day 0 of AZD1222 vaccination. The sequence was collected from an adult in good health. The CDR3 DNA follows: TGTGCCAGCATCGCACAGGGCGACTATGGCTACACCTTC. Amino acid sequence: CASIAQGDYGYTF.